This TCR beta chain is drawn from a study of OX40 agonist ivuxolimab in advanced cancers. Overall study: Participants could have had prior anti-PD-1, anti-PD-L1 or anti-CTLA-4 therapy, and around 40% had some.

Method: immunoSEQ multiplex PCR; TCRdb's copy keeps in-frame clones and lacks some. The sample consists of about 96,000 clones, approximately 80% of them appearing once. V dropped 5 bases and J dropped 3 bases, with 15 bases sitting between them. The V gene's germline CDR1 is SGHAT and CDR2 FQNNGV. CDR3 length: 15 amino acids. This chain uses TRBV11-2 with TRBJ2-3, with a weak D call TRBD1 (5 bases). This receptor was taken from an adult with an advanced solid tumor such as melanoma, head and neck, liver or kidney cancer. The source material was CD4+ or CD8+ T cells sorted from blood, sampled in a trial of the OX40 agonist ivuxolimab. CDR3 DNA: TGTGCCAGCAGCCCAGTGGTAGGGGTGACAGATACGCAGTATTTT. As protein: CASSPVVGVTDTQYF.